This T cell receptor (beta chain) comes out of a study of patients and donors after allogeneic stem cell transplantation. Via MiXCR, TCRdb re-called the RT-PCR reads, giving one row per CDR3 protein. Here the sample spans fewer than 500,000 distinct CDR3 sequences, around 16% being singletons. In this sample, this clonotype turned up a few times. The germline V gene has CDR1 SNHLY and CDR2 FYNNEI. The V segment lost 4 bases and the J segment 5 bases; nucleotides outside the gene matches: 7. The CDR3 contains 15 residues. The rearrangement uses TRBV2 and TRBJ1-5; 8 bases match TRBD1. This receptor was taken from a human donor who was either an allogeneic HSCT recipient or a stem cell or donor lymphocyte infusion donor (not recorded which). It is not recorded whose cells these are; they may come from a transplant donor. The sequenced sample consisted of blood, either unsorted or a sorted T cell fraction (not recorded which). CDR3 DNA: TGTGCCAGCAGTGGTGTTTCAGGGGGCGATCAGCCCCAGCATTTT. As protein: CASSGVSGGDQPQHF. Full variable domain (rest looked up from reference TRBV2 and TRBJ1-5): EPEVTQTPSHQVTQMGQEVILRCVPISNHLYFYWYRQILGQKVEFLVSFYNNEISEKSEIFDDQFSVERPDGSNFTLKIRSTKLEDSAMYFCASSGVSGGDQPQHFGDGTRLSIL.